This T cell receptor (beta chain) was sequenced for a study of CD8 T cells in ankylosing spondylitis. Study results and caveats: Characteristic of ankylosing spondylitis blood, it appeared, was a TCR beta motif comprising eight highly homologous variants.

MiXCR, run by TCRdb on the 5' RACE reads, gives a single entry per CDR3 protein. The table records over 200,000 distinct CDR3 sequences, about a sixth of them present only once. Germline V gene sequence: CDR1 SGHVS, CDR2 FQNEAQ. Trimming took 4 bases from V and 3 from J, leaving 10 bases between them. This CDR3 has 13 amino acids. As regards this clonotype: Its antigen is not identified.

The clonotype was recovered from a male donor with ankylosing spondylitis. V and J are TRBV7-8 and TRBJ2-7; D gene uncertain. Sequencing was done on a sample of blood, either unsorted or a sorted T cell fraction (not recorded which). The CDR3: CASSSHLVYEQYF. CDR3 sequence (DNA): TGTGCCAGCAGCTCACACCTAGTCTACGAGCAGTACTTC.